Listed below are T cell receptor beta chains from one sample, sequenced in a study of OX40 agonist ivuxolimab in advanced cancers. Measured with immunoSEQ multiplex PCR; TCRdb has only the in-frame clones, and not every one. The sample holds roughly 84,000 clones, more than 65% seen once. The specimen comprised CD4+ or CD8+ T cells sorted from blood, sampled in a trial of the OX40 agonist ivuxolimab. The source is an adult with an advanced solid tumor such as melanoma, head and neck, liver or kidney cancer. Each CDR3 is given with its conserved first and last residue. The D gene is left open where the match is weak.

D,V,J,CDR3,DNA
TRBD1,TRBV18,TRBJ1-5,CASSPIRQGAGQPQHF,TGTGCCAGCTCACCGATCCGACAGGGGGCAGGTCAGCCCCAGCATTTT
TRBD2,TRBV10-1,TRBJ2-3,CASSGAGGTDTQYF,TGCGCCAGCAGTGGGGCGGGGGGCACAGATACGCAGTATTTT
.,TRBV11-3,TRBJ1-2,CASSLGGSFFYGYTF,TGTGCCAGCAGCTTAGGGGGATCTTTCTTCTATGGCTACACCTTC
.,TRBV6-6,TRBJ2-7,CASSYSRDYEQYF,TGTGCCAGCAGTTACTCCAGGGACTACGAGCAGTACTTC
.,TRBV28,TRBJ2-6,CASRLRTGSGANVLTF,TGTGCCAGCAGACTCAGGACGGGCTCTGGGGCCAACGTCCTGACTTTC
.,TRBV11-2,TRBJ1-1,CASSSTRKNTEAFF,TGTGCCAGCAGCAGTACAAGAAAGAACACTGAAGCTTTCTTT
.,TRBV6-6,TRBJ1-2,CASSYSSAGGYTF,TGTGCCAGCAGTTACTCTTCAGCAGGGGGCTACACCTTC
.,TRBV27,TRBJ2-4,CASSRTPDTENIQYF,TGTGCCAGCAGCCGCACCCCGGACACGGAAAACATTCAGTACTTC
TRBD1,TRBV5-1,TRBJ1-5,CASSYTGGVQPQHF,TGCGCCAGCAGCTATACAGGGGGAGTGCAGCCCCAGCATTTT
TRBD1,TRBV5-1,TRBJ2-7,CASSPIVTGGRKGEQYF,TGCGCCAGCAGCCCGATTGTTACAGGGGGACGAAAGGGCGAGCAGTACTTC
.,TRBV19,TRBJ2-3,CASSMGGQVLDTQYF,TGTGCCAGTAGTATGGGTGGGCAGGTCCTCGATACGCAGTATTTT
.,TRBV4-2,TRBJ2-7,CASSLSRGSGEQYF,TGTGCCAGCAGCTTATCTAGGGGATCTGGCGAGCAGTACTTC
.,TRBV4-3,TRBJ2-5,CASSQGGRELGRETQYF,TGCGCCAGCAGCCAAGGGGGGCGGGAGCTGGGACGGGAGACCCAGTACTTC
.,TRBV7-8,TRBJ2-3,CASSLVGAREDTQYF,TGTGCCAGCAGCCTCGTAGGGGCCCGTGAAGATACGCAGTATTTT
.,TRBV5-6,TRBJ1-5,CASSPGQSNQPQHF,TGTGCCAGCAGCCCCGGACAGAGCAATCAGCCCCAGCATTTT
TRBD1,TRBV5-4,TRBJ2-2,CASSGLTGANTGELFF,TGTGCCAGCAGCGGCCTGACAGGGGCGAACACCGGGGAGCTGTTTTTT
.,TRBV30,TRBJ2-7,CAWSVGTPGEQYF,TGTGCCTGGAGTGTTGGCACCCCGGGGGAGCAGTACTTC
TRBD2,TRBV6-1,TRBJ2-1,CASSPQTSGRSEQFF,TGTGCCAGCAGCCCTCAAACTAGCGGGAGGAGTGAGCAGTTCTTC